This T cell receptor (beta chain) appears in the sequencing data of a study of cytomegalovirus exposure and HLA in healthy donors. CDR1 and CDR2 from the germline V gene are MDHEN and SYDVKM. This CDR3 contains 17 residues. Trimming pared 2 bases from V and 2 bases from J, leaving 16 bases between. About this clone itself: Its target is unknown.

Study outcomes and limitations: Later work showed greater clonal expansion in HLA-associated TCR beta chains than in equally common others.

Use of 60 Vbeta and 13 Jbeta primers characterized the PCR. TCRdb keeps only in-frame clones here, not all; method: immunoSEQ multiplex PCR. This sample has 150,000 to 200,000 clones; less than 80% occur once, and the top ten carry around 2.9%. The sequencing sample was made of PBMCs. The TCR was taken from a man aged 35 to 55 in good health and CMV-seronegative. V usage is TRBV28 and J usage is TRBJ1-5; D might be TRBD1 (6 bases). CDR3 loop: CASSLPNRVRRNQPQHF. DNA of the CDR3: TGTGCCAGCAGTTTACCCAACAGGGTTCGTCGCAATCAGCCCCAGCATTTT.